This T cell receptor beta chain was profiled in a study of CD8 T cells in Susac syndrome. Overall study context: There were Susac syndrome patients who were therapy-naive at blood draw, others on corticosteroids, and others on intravenous immunoglobulin alone.

Findings and caveats of the study: In total CD8+ repertoires, around 17 Susac-specific public clones were detected, and CD8+ TEMRA repertoires contained roughly five.

TCR beta was sequenced from blood CD8+ and CD4+ T cells. Reverse transcription of about 0.45 to 1 ug RNA used random hexamers. The authors amplified TCR beta CDR3 across 54 Vbeta and 13 Jbeta using immunoSEQ multiplex PCR. TCRdb itself ran the immunoSEQ multiplex PCR reads through MiXCR, one entry per CDR3 protein. Among around 110,000 distinct CDR3 sequences listed, 94% were seen once. This CDR3 has 14 amino acids. Germline V lookup: CDR1 DFQATT, CDR2 SNEGSKA (reference sequence). Trimming removed 6 bases from V and 10 bases from J; junction bases left unmatched: 13. Remarks on this clonotype: Its antigen remains unknown.

The chain combines TRBV20-1 with TRBJ2-1; 9 bases line up with TRBD2. What was sequenced was CD8+ T cells from PBMCs. The clonotype was recovered from a human donor with Susac syndrome. CDR3 nucleotide sequence: TGCAGTGCAGCAGCCCCGGGGGCGGGGGGGGAGCAGTTCTTC. Residues: CSAAAPGAGGEQFF.